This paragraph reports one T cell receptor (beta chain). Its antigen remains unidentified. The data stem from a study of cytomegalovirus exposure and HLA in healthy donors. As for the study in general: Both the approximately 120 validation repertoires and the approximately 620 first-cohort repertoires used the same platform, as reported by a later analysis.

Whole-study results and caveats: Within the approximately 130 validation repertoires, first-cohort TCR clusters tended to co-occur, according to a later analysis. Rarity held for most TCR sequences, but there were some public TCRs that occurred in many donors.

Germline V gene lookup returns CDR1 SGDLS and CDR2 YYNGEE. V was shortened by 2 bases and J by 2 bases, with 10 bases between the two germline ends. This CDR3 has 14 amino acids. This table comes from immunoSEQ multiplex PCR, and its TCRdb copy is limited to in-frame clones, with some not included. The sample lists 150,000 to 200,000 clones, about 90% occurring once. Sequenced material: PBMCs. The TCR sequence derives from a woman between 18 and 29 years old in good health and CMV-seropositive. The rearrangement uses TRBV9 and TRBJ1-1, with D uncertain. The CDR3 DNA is TGTGCCAGCAGCGTGGACTTCGGTAACACTGAAGCTTTCTTT. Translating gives CASSVDFGNTEAFF.